This TCR beta chain derives from a study of blood T cell repertoires in COVID-19. About the research overall: Samples of COVID-19 (acute and convalescent) were obtained from the United States, Italy and Spain. In each case, the material was cDNA or gDNA derived from T cells, B-cell-depleted T cells, or PBMCs.

In the original analysis: How many nucleated cells were present was estimated from reference gene primer amplification. TCRdb's copy holds only in-frame clones and misses some; the assay was immunoSEQ multiplex PCR. The V and J calls and clone size come from that table; D and trimming were worked out from the DNA. The sample includes about 120,000 clones, 85% to 90% seen only once; the top ten take under 35%. The CDR3 totals 13 residues. Germline-derived CDR1 and CDR2 are MNHEY and SVGAGI. Trimming removed 4 bases at V and 1 base at J, with 7 bases between. The clonotype was recovered from a man aged 70 or older with active or convalescent COVID-19. The sample consisted of peripheral blood. V gene TRBV6-5 combines with J gene TRBJ2-5; D not certain. The CDR3 loop reads CASSLASQETQYF. The CDR3 bases are TGTGCCAGCAGTTTGGCCAGCCAAGAGACCCAGTACTTC.